This T cell receptor (beta chain) was recovered during a study of T-cell reconstitution after alpha-beta-depleted transplantation in children. General study points: Some patients' high day-60 TCRbeta diversity was traced to surviving recipient T cells and thymic progenitors.

Library preparation (for TCRbeta) was performed with unique molecular identifiers. TCRdb re-called the PCR reads through MiXCR, storing one row per CDR3 protein. The table lists fewer than 550,000 distinct CDR3 sequences, 8% to 11% of them singletons. Per germline, CDR1 LNHDA and CDR2 SQIVND (reference sequence). CDR3 size: 15 residues. V was clipped by 1 base and J by 5 bases, with 14 bases between them. Remarks on this clonotype: The target antigen is unknown.

The chain carries TRBV19 and TRBJ1-1; no definite D call. The input for sequencing was PBMCs, taken before TCRalphabeta/CD19-depleted stem cell transplant. The TCR comes from a child aged 2-15 years with inherited bone marrow failure, due to receive a stem cell transplant. CDR3: CASSIGGRLGTEAFF. CDR3 nucleotide sequence: TGTGCCAGTAGTATAGGAGGGCGATTGGGAACTGAAGCTTTCTTT.